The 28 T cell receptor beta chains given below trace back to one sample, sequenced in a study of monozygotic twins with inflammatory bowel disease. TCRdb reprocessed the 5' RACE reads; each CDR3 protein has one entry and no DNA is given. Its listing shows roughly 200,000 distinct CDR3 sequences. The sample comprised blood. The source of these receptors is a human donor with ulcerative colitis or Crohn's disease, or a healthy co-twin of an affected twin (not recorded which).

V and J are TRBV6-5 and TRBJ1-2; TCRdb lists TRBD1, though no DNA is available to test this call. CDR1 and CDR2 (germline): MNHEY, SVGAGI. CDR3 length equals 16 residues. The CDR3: CASSSPTTGGSYGYTF.

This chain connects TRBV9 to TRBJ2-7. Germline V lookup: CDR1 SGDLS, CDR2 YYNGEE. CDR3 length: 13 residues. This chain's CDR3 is CASSVSTDYEQYF. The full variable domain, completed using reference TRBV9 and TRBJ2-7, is DSGVTQTPKHLITATGQRVTLRCSPRSGDLSVYWYQQSLDQGLQFLIQYYNGEERAKGNILERFSAQQFPDLHSELNLSSLELGDSALYFCASSVSTDYEQYFGPGTRLTVT.

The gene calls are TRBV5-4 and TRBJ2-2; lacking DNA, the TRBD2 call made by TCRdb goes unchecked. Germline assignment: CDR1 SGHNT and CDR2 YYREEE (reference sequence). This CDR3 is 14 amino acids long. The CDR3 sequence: CASSPTGGPGELFF.

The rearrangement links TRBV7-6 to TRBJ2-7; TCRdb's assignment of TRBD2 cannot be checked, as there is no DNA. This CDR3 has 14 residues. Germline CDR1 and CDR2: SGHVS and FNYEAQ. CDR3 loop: CASSPGLQGNEQYF.

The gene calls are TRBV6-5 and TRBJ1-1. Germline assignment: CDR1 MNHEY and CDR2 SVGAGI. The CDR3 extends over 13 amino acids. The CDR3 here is CASSYKANTEAFF.

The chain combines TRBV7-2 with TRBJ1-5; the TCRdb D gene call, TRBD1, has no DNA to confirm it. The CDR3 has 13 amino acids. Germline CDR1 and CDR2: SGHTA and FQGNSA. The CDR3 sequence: CASSGRREQPQHF.

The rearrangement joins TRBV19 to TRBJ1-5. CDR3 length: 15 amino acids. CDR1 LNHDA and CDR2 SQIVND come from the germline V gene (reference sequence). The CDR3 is CASSMPGRSNQPQHF. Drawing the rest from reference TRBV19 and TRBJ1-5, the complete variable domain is DGGITQSPKYLFRKEGQNVTLSCEQNLNHDAMYWYRQDPGQGLRLIYYSQIVNDFQKGDIAEGYSVSREKKESFPLTVTSAQKNPTAFYLCASSMPGRSNQPQHFGDGTRLSIL.

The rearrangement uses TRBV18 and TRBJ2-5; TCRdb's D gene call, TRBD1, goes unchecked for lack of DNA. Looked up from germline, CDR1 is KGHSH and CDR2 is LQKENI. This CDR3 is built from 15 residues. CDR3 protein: CASSPPVAGQETQYF. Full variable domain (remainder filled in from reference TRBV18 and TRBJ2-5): NAGVMQNPRHLVRRRGQEARLRCSPMKGHSHVYWYRQLPEEGLKFMVYLQKENIIDESGMPKERFSAEFPKEGPSILRIQQVVRGDSAAYFCASSPPVAGQETQYFGPGTRLLVL.

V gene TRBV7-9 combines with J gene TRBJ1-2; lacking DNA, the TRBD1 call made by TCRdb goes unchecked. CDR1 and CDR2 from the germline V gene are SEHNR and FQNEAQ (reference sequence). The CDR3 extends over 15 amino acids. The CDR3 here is CASSLGQGNNYGYTF.

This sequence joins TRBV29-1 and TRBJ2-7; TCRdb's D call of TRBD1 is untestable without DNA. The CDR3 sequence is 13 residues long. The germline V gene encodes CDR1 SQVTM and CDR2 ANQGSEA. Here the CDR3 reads CSVLAPEGYEQYF.

The CDR3 loop reads CAWSVGYGNTEAFF. This rearrangement joins TRBV30 to TRBJ1-1. The CDR3 totals 14 residues. Germline CDR1 is GTSNPN and CDR2 is SVGIG (reference sequence).

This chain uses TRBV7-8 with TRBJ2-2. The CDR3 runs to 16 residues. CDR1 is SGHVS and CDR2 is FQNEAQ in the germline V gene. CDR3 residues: CASSFLRVVNTGELFF. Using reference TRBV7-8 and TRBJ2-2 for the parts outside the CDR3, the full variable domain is GAGVSQSPRYKVAKRGQDVALRCDPISGHVSLFWYQQALGQGPEFLTYFQNEAQLDKSGLPSDRFFAERPEGSVSTLKIQRTQQEDSAVYLCASSFLRVVNTGELFFGEGSRLTVL.

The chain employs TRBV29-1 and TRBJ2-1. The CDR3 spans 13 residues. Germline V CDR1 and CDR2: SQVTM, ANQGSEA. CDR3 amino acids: CSVRGSSYNEQFF.

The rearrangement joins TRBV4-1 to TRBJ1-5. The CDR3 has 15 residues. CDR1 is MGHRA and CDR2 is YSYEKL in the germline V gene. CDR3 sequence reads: CASSQEGAGNQPQHF.

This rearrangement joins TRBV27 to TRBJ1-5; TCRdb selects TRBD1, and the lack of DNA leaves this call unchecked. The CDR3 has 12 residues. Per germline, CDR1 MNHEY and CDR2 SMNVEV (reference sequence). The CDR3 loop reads CASTSDSQPQHF.

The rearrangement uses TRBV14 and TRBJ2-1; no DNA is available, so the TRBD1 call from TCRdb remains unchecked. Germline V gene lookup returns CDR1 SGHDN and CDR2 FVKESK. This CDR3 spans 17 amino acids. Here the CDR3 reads CASSQSQGATDHNEQFF.

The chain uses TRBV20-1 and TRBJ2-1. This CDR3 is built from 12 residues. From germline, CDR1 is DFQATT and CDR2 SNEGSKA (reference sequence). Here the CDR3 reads CSARLPYNEQFF.

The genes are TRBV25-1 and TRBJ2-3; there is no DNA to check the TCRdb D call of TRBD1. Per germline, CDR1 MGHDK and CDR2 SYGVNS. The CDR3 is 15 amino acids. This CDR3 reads CASSGGSPSTDTQYF.

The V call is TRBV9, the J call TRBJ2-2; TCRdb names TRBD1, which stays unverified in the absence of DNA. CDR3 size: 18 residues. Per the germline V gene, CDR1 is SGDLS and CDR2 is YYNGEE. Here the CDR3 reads CASSPSSGAGESTGELFF.

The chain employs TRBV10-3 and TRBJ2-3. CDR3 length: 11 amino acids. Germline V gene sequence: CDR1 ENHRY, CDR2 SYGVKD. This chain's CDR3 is CAISSVDTQYF.

The CDR3 loop reads CASSLLDRGDTQYF. The V call is TRBV7-2, the J call TRBJ2-3; the D call from TCRdb, TRBD1, cannot be confirmed without DNA. The CDR3 runs to 14 residues. Germline values: CDR1 SGHTA, CDR2 FQGNSA.

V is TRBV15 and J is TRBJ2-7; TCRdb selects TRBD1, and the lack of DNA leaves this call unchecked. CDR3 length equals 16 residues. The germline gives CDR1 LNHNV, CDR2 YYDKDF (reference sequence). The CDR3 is CATSGGPWTGGYEQYF.

CDR3 protein: CASGLGAGDTF. The chain is built from TRBV12-3 or TRBV12-4 and TRBJ1-2; TCRdb designates TRBD1, a call that cannot be tested without DNA. The length of the CDR3 is 11 residues.

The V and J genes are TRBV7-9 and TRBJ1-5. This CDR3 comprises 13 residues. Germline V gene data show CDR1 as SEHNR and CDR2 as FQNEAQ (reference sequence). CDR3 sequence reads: CASSFYSNQPQHF.

The CDR3 is CASSWGQLNTEAFF. The chain has TRBV6-2 or TRBV6-3 and TRBJ1-1; without DNA, the TCRdb call of TRBD1 cannot be checked. The CDR3 is 14 residues long. Looked up from germline, CDR1 is MNHEY and CDR2 is SVGEGT.

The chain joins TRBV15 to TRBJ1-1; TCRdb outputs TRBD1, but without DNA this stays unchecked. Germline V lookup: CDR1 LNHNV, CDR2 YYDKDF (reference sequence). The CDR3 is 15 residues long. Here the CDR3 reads CATSGIQGRSTEAFF.

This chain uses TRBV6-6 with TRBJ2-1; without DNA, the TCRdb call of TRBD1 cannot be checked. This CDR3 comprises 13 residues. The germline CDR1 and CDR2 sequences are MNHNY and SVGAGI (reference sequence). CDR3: CASTRQIGDEQFF.

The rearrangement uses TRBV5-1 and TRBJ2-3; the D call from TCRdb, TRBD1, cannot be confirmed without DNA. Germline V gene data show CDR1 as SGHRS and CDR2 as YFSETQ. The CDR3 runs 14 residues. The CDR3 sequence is CASSFRGVTDTQYF.